Listed here are 22 T cell receptor beta chains from one sample, sequenced in a study of blood T cell repertoires in COVID-19. Only in-frame clones appear in the TCRdb table, and some are missing; sequencing was by immunoSEQ multiplex PCR. This table holds fewer than 450,000 clones, less than 90% found once. The sample was PBMCs or T cells enriched from blood (not recorded which). The source is a woman younger than 45 who had recovered from COVID-19.

This clone came up a few times. The chain combines TRBV11-2 with TRBJ2-7; 15 bases are a match to TRBD2. V was clipped by 1 base and J by 4 bases; unmatched bases: 8. Germline V gives CDR1 SGHAT, CDR2 FQNNGV. CDR3 length equals 18 residues. CDR3 in amino acids: CASSLVGTSGGNLYEQYF. DNA of the CDR3: TGTGCCAGCAGCTTAGTTGGGACTAGCGGGGGGAACCTTTACGAGCAGTACTTC.

V and J are TRBV19 and TRBJ1-2, with 9 bases lining up with TRBD1. Germline CDR1 reads LNHDA; CDR2 reads SQIVND (reference sequence). With V trimmed by 4 bases and J by 5 bases, 11 bases remained unmatched. This CDR3 contains 16 residues. The CDR3 spells CASSTPGQGVPYGYTF. CDR3 coding DNA: TGTGCCAGTAGTACTCCGGGACAGGGTGTCCCTTATGGCTACACCTTC.

The CDR3 nucleotides are TGTGCCAGCAGCTTAGGCCTCCGGGACAGGGGTAGTAAGAATTCACCCCTCCACTTT. Translated, it gives CASSLGLRDRGSKNSPLHF. The V gene is TRBV7-2, the J gene TRBJ1-6; 10 bases line up with TRBD1. The junction had 13 bases not matched to a gene; V was cut back by 1 base and J by 7 bases. The CDR3 sequence is 19 residues long. Germline values: CDR1 SGHTA, CDR2 FQGNSA.

The chain links TRBV2 to TRBJ2-7; D remains ambiguous. Germline V gene lookup returns CDR1 SNHLY and CDR2 FYNNEI. V lost 6 bases and J lost 3, with 6 bases in between. This CDR3 has 11 amino acids. In nucleotides, the CDR3 is TGTGCCAGCAGACCCTACTACGAGCAGTACTTC. Translating it yields CASRPYYEQYF.

The chain uses TRBV12-3 or TRBV12-4 and TRBJ1-2; D uncertain. Deletions cut 6 bases from V and 4 bases from J, with 12 bases between. The CDR3 loop spans 13 amino acids. CDR3 nucleotide sequence: TGTGCCAGCAGCCCGGGGTTCAGCTATGGCTACACCTTC. This codes for CASSPGFSYGYTF.

This clone was seen more than once but under ten times. The chain uses TRBV29-1 and TRBJ1-3; D unresolved. V was trimmed by 6 bases and J by 0 bases, leaving 15 bases between them. This CDR3 is built from 15 residues. CDR1 and CDR2 from the germline V gene are SQVTM and ANQGSEA. The CDR3 sequence: CSVDAATTSGNTIYF. The CDR3 DNA is TGCAGCGTCGACGCGGCCACGACCTCTGGAAACACCATATATTTT.

The sample holds one count of this clone. The V call is TRBV10-3, the J call TRBJ2-7, with D possibly TRBD1 on 6 matching bases. This CDR3 contains 14 residues. V gave up 4 bases and J gave up 0 bases, with 10 bases separating them. The V gene's germline CDR1 is ENHRY and CDR2 SYGVKD. Here the CDR3 reads CAISGQESSYEQYF. The DNA of the CDR3 is TGTGCCATCAGTGGACAGGAGAGCTCCTACGAGCAGTACTTC.

There are a few counts of this clone. The chain has TRBV7-9 and TRBJ1-2; D possibly corresponds to TRBD1 (6 bases). V lost 5 bases, J lost 1 base, and 14 bases lay in between. Germline assignment: CDR1 SEHNR and CDR2 FQNEAQ (reference sequence). CDR3 length: 15 amino acids. The CDR3 here is CASSHRQELNYGYTF. In DNA, the CDR3 is TGTGCCAGCAGCCACCGACAGGAACTTAACTATGGCTACACCTTC.

The chain is built from TRBV5-1 and TRBJ1-1; D possibly corresponds to TRBD1 (5 bases). The CDR3 covers 15 residues. Germline V lookup: CDR1 SGHRS, CDR2 YFSETQ. Deletions cut 4 bases from V and 3 bases from J, with 16 bases between. CDR3 in amino acids: CASSPRVSSDTEAFF. The CDR3 bases are TGCGCCAGCAGCCCCAGGGTATCATCGGACACTGAAGCTTTCTTT.

This chain joins TRBV18 and TRBJ1-3, with D hard to call. This CDR3 contains 15 residues. The germline V gene encodes CDR1 KGHSH and CDR2 LQKENI. V gave up 3 bases and J gave up 2 bases, with 11 bases separating them. The CDR3 DNA reads as TGTGCCAGCTCACCCTCGGGGATTGCTGGAAACACCATATATTTT. Encoded protein: CASSPSGIAGNTIYF. The full variable domain, its missing parts supplied by reference TRBV18 and TRBJ1-3, is NAGVMQNPRHLVRRRGQEARLRCSPMKGHSHVYWYRQLPEEGLKFMVYLQKENIIDESGMPKERFSAEFPKEGPSILRIQQVVRGDSAAYFCASSPSGIAGNTIYFGEGSWLTVV.

The V gene is TRBV5-1, the J gene TRBJ1-3; TRBD1 aligns across 11 bases. Per the germline V gene, CDR1 is SGHRS and CDR2 is YFSETQ. The CDR3 is made up of 15 amino acids. V shed 4 bases and J 2 bases; nucleotides not matched to a gene: 2. This CDR3 is CASSADRGPGNTIYF. CDR3 sequence (DNA): TGCGCCAGCAGCGCGGACAGGGGGCCTGGAAACACCATATATTTT.

The chain is built from TRBV7-9 and TRBJ2-5; tentative D call: TRBD2 (5 bases). The ends were cut back, 4 bases at V and 7 bases at J, with 10 bases in the middle. CDR3 length: 12 amino acids. CDR1 is SEHNR, CDR2 FQNEAQ, per germline (reference sequence). The CDR3 DNA reads as TGTGCCAGCAGCTCCGCGGGTGGGACCCAGTACTTC. This gives the protein CASSSAGGTQYF.

The chain is built from TRBV28 and TRBJ2-7; D gene unclear. The CDR3 is 13 residues long. Between the trimmed V and J ends, which lost 2 bases and 7 bases, there was a span of 12 bases. Germline V gene sequence: CDR1 MDHEN, CDR2 SYDVKM. CDR3 loop: CASSLPGSREQYF. The CDR3 nucleotides are TGTGCCAGCAGTTTACCGGGTTCAAGGGAGCAGTACTTC. Variable domain in full (rest from reference TRBV28 and TRBJ2-7): DVKVTQSSRYLVKRTGEKVFLECVQDMDHENMFWYRQDPGLGLRLIYFSYDVKMKEKGDIPEGYSVSREKKERFSLILESASTNQTSMYLCASSLPGSREQYFGPGTRLTVT.

CDR3 coding DNA: TGTGCCAGCAGTTTGTACAGGGCTTCCTGCACCTTC. Translation: CASSLYRASCTF. V usage is TRBV12-3 or TRBV12-4 and J usage is TRBJ1-2; D is possibly TRBD1 (6 bases). The CDR3 has 12 residues. Trimming removed 3 bases from V and 13 bases from J, with 15 bases in between.

This clone is a singleton in its sample. Here the CDR3 reads CASSVGVAGRSDTQYF. In DNA form, the CDR3 reads TGTGCCAGCAGCGTAGGGGTAGCGGGGCGTTCAGATACGCAGTATTTT. The chain is built from TRBV9 and TRBJ2-3; TRBD2 aligns across 8 bases. The V segment lost 0 bases and the J segment 4 bases; nucleotides outside the gene matches: 7. This CDR3 is 16 amino acids long. CDR1 and CDR2 (germline): SGDLS, YYNGEE.

The rearrangement joins TRBV5-6 to TRBJ2-7; 10 positions match TRBD1. CDR1 is SGHDT, CDR2 YYEEEE, per germline. With V trimmed by 10 bases and J by 5 bases, 9 bases remained unmatched. There are 13 residues in the CDR3. The DNA for the CDR3 is TGTGCCGGTCCGGGACAGGGGAGCCACGAGCAGTACTTC. Amino acids: CAGPGQGSHEQYF.

CDR3 sequence: CASSQDGRTGTETQYF. The CDR3 region has the DNA TGTGCCAGCAGCCAAGATGGGAGGACAGGGACGGAGACCCAGTACTTC. V usage is TRBV3-1 (or the pseudogene TRBV3-2) and J usage is TRBJ2-5, with 8 bases lining up with TRBD1. J lost 5 bases, V lost 0 bases, and 8 bases had no gene match. The V gene's germline CDR1 is LGHDT and CDR2 YNNKEL (reference sequence). The CDR3 totals 16 residues.

The chain is built from TRBV7-8 and TRBJ2-2, with TRBD1 matching 7 bases. Germline values: CDR1 SGHVS, CDR2 FQNEAQ. CDR3 length: 13 amino acids. J gave up 4 bases and V 6 bases, and 2 bases lay outside the gene matches. This CDR3 is CASRPGGTGELFF. CDR3 nucleotide sequence: TGTGCCAGCAGGCCAGGGGGCACCGGGGAGCTGTTTTTT.

The chain couples TRBV4-1 to TRBJ2-7, with 9 positions matching TRBD1. CDR3 length: 14 amino acids. Unmatched junction bases numbered 2, after V lost 3 bases and J lost 2 bases. Per germline, CDR1 MGHRA and CDR2 YSYEKL. CDR3 sequence (DNA): TGCGCCAGCAGCCACGGGACAGGGACCTACGAGCAGTACTTC. Protein: CASSHGTGTYEQYF.

The chain carries TRBV14 and TRBJ1-6; weak D call: TRBD1 (5 bases). The CDR3 is made up of 17 amino acids. CDR1 is SGHDN, CDR2 FVKESK, per germline. V shed 4 bases and J shed 12 bases, with 25 bases lying between them. CDR3 protein: CASSLRAPAGTIGPLHF. CDR3 coding DNA: TGTGCCAGCAGCCTAAGAGCTCCGGCAGGGACTATTGGACCCCTCCACTTT.

The chain uses TRBV9 and TRBJ1-5, with a possible D match to TRBD1 (6 bases). In germline, CDR1 is SGDLS, CDR2 YYNGEE. V dropped 3 bases and J dropped 6 bases, with 13 bases sitting between them. CDR3 size: 14 residues. The CDR3 sequence is CASSEGGFPQPQHF. The CDR3 nucleotides are TGTGCCAGCAGCGAGGGGGGGTTTCCTCAGCCCCAGCATTTT.

J is TRBJ1-1 and V is TRBV16; D gene uncertain. V was trimmed by 2 bases and J by 6 bases, leaving 4 bases between them. This CDR3 has 11 residues. The germline gives CDR1 KGHSY, CDR2 FQNENV. This CDR3 reads CASSQGPEAFF. The CDR3 DNA reads TGTGCCAGCAGCCAAGGGCCTGAAGCTTTCTTT.